This entry lists 18 T cell receptor beta chains sequenced from one sample in a study of a mutant IDH1 vaccine in newly diagnosed glioma. Using immunoSEQ multiplex PCR, the repertoire was profiled, and TCRdb retains in-frame clones only, with some absent. The repertoire holds 25,000 to 35,000 clones, with less than 90% as singletons. Their antigens are not known. The time point here: week 23, last vaccination. A single vaccine dose contained 300 ug of mutant IDH1 20-mer peptide, and topical imiquimod was used with it. The specimen was PBMCs, collected from a glioma patient whose treatment included an IDH1 peptide vaccine. Receptors were obtained from a woman aged 18-35 years with glioma.

This clone has just one count. V gene TRBV7-6 combines with J gene TRBJ2-1; no clear D. This CDR3 is built from 15 residues. Germline V gene lookup returns CDR1 SGHVS and CDR2 FNYEAQ. The V and J ends lost 1 base and 0 bases respectively, with 7 bases between them. In DNA form, the CDR3 reads TGTGCCAGCAGCTTAGGATCTGGCTCCTACAATGAGCAGTTCTTC. Residues: CASSLGSGSYNEQFF.

The rearrangement uses TRBV28 and TRBJ2-3; no clear D gene. V lost 2 bases and J lost 5, with 8 bases in between. The CDR3 length is 13 residues. The V gene's germline CDR1 is MDHEN and CDR2 SYDVKM. The CDR3: CASSLETEDTQYF. For the CDR3, the DNA is TGTGCCAGCAGTTTAGAAACAGAAGATACGCAGTATTTT.

CDR3 DNA: TGTGCCAGCAGTTACGGGCACGGCGGACCGTTGGGCTACACCTTC. It specifies CASSYGHGGPLGYTF. This chain links TRBV6-6 with TRBJ1-2; D not resolved. The V end lost 2 bases, the J end lost 8 bases, and 18 bases lay between the germline ends. Germline V gene sequence: CDR1 MNHNY, CDR2 SVGAGI (reference sequence). The CDR3 is 15 residues long.

DNA of the CDR3: TGTGCCAGCAGCACAACCCGACAGGGGGGGCCTGAAGCTTTCTTT. It encodes CASSTTRQGGPEAFF. This chain links TRBV7-9 with TRBJ1-1, with 9 bases identical to TRBD1. The J segment lost 6 bases and the V segment lost 5 bases, leaving 10 bases of the junction unmatched. Germline loops: CDR1 SEHNR, CDR2 FQNEAQ (reference sequence). The CDR3 covers 15 residues.

The J gene is TRBJ1-1, the V gene TRBV29-1; no clear D. There are 14 residues in the CDR3. The ends were cut back, 5 bases at V and 0 bases at J, with 13 bases in the middle. Germline V gene lookup returns CDR1 SQVTM and CDR2 ANQGSEA. CDR3 amino acids: CSVFEIRLNTEAFF. The CDR3 nucleotides read TGCAGCGTTTTCGAGATAAGGTTGAACACTGAAGCTTTCTTT.

CDR3 in DNA: TGCGCCAGCAGCCAGAGAGAGACCCAGTACTTC. Amino acids: CASSQRETQYF. The chain links TRBV4-1 to TRBJ2-5; D gene unclear. Trimming took 3 bases from V and 4 from J, leaving 3 bases between them. The CDR3 has 11 residues. Germline V CDR1 and CDR2: MGHRA, YSYEKL.

The chain has TRBV7-6 and TRBJ1-2; 9 nucleotides line up with TRBD1. The CDR3 loop spans 14 amino acids. CDR1 is SGHVS and CDR2 is FNYEAQ in the germline V gene. With V trimmed by 5 bases and J by 4 bases, 5 bases remained unmatched. CDR3 in DNA: TGTGCCAGCAGCACCGGACAGGGGATCTATGGCTACACCTTC. Its protein product is CASSTGQGIYGYTF. Together with reference TRBV7-6 and TRBJ1-2, the CDR3 gives the full variable domain: GAGVSQSPRYKVTKRGQDVALRCDPISGHVSLYWYRQALGQGPEFLTYFNYEAQQDKSGLPNDRFSAERPEGSISTLTIQRTEQRDSAMYRCASSTGQGIYGYTFGSGTRLTVV.

The J gene is TRBJ1-6, the V gene TRBV7-9; a weak D match, TRBD1 (6 bases). V lost 4 bases and J lost 7, with 17 bases in between. This CDR3 is 16 amino acids long. In germline, CDR1 is SEHNR, CDR2 FQNEAQ (reference sequence). The CDR3 nucleotides read TGTGCCAGCAGCTCCGACAGGTCTTTGGGGAATTCACCCCTCCACTTT. Translated: CASSSDRSLGNSPLHF. The entire variable domain, with the rest obtained from reference TRBV7-9 and TRBJ1-6, is as follows: DTGVSQNPRHKITKRGQNVTFRCDPISEHNRLYWYRQTLGQGPEFLTYFQNEAQLEKSRLLSDRFSAERPKGSFSTLEIQRTEQGDSAMYLCASSSDRSLGNSPLHFGNGTRLTVT.

The V gene is TRBV6-5, the J gene TRBJ2-5; TRBD2 aligns across 11 bases. V trimming: 0 bases; J trimming: 5 bases; junction bases outside the gene matches: 2. The CDR3 is made up of 15 amino acids. Germline V gives CDR1 MNHEY, CDR2 SVGAGI. DNA of the CDR3: TGTGCCAGCAGTTACTCCCTAGCGGGGGGTGAGACCCAGTACTTC. Translated: CASSYSLAGGETQYF.

There are a few counts of this clone. CDR3 in amino acids: CASRGGYRVGNQPQHF. CDR3 nucleotides: TGTGCCAGTAGAGGGGGCTATAGGGTCGGGAATCAGCCCCAGCATTTT. This chain links TRBV19 with TRBJ1-5, with TRBD1 matching 7 bases. Germline CDR1 and CDR2: LNHDA and SQIVND (reference sequence). Germline trimming cut 6 bases from V and 4 bases from J; bases unmatched to any gene: 12. The CDR3 sequence is 16 residues long.

V is TRBV5-1 and J is TRBJ2-1, with D possibly TRBD1 on 5 matching bases. CDR1 and CDR2 from the germline V gene are SGHRS and YFSETQ. Trimming took 2 bases from V and 5 from J, leaving 8 bases between them. The CDR3 is 13 residues long. The CDR3 DNA sequence: TGCGCCAGCAGCTTAGGGGCGAACAATGAGCAGTTCTTC. It codes for CASSLGANNEQFF.

The chain joins TRBV10-2 to TRBJ2-1, with 14 bases that match TRBD2. V lost 5 bases to trimming and J lost 1 base; unmatched junction nucleotides: 10. CDR3 length equals 19 residues. CDR1 is WSHSY, CDR2 SAAADI, per germline. The CDR3 coding sequence is TGCGCCAGCAGTTTGGGACTAGCGGGGGTTACAAGGTCCTACAATGAGCAGTTCTTC. Encoded protein: CASSLGLAGVTRSYNEQFF.

The chain employs TRBV27 and TRBJ2-1, with 16 bases that match TRBD2. CDR1 and CDR2 from the germline V gene are MNHEY and SMNVEV (reference sequence). V shed 5 bases, J shed 8 bases, and the junction held 6 bases outside the gene matches. The CDR3 contains 16 residues. CDR3 sequence: CASSPQGLAGGHEQFF. The CDR3 region has the DNA TGTGCCAGCAGTCCCCAGGGACTAGCGGGAGGGCATGAGCAGTTCTTC.

The V gene is TRBV6-6, the J gene TRBJ1-5; D might be TRBD1 (5 bases). The germline V and J ends were trimmed by 0 bases and 12 bases, with 12 bases remaining between them. Germline-derived CDR1 and CDR2 are MNHNY and SVGAGI (reference sequence). The CDR3 contains 13 residues. This chain's CDR3 is CASSYSMVGDQHF. The DNA for the CDR3 is TGTGCCAGCAGTTACTCGATGGTGGGGGACCAGCATTTT.

The V and J genes are TRBV29-1 and TRBJ2-1; D may be TRBD2 (6 bases). Per germline, CDR1 SQVTM and CDR2 ANQGSEA. This CDR3 is built from 14 residues. V lost 3 bases and J 2 bases, leaving 11 bases between the germline ends. The CDR3, as DNA: TGCAGCGTTGAGAGTAGCGGCCCCTACAATGAGCAGTTCTTC. It is translated as CSVESSGPYNEQFF.

This rearrangement joins TRBV27 to TRBJ2-1, with 9 bases lining up with TRBD1. Germline V gene sequence: CDR1 MNHEY, CDR2 SMNVEV (reference sequence). V was clipped by 5 bases and J by 9 bases; unmatched bases: 8. The length of the CDR3 is 14 residues. DNA for the CDR3: TGTGCCAGCAGTCCTGGACAGGGGAGCACTGAGCAGTTCTTC. It is translated as CASSPGQGSTEQFF.

The chain is built from TRBV11-2 and TRBJ2-7; perhaps TRBD2 as D (6 bases). The germline CDR1 and CDR2 sequences are SGHAT and FQNNGV. V was pared by 1 base and J by 9 bases, with 22 bases between. The length of the CDR3 is 16 residues. Here the CDR3 DNA reads TGTGCCAGCAGCTTAGTCCCTAGCGAAACTTCTTCGGGGCAGTACTTC. Translated, it gives CASSLVPSETSSGQYF.

The CDR3 spells CASSPGQSYEQYF. Written as DNA, the CDR3 is TGTGCCAGCAGCCCCGGACAGTCCTACGAGCAGTACTTC. This rearrangement joins TRBV6-6 to TRBJ2-7; perhaps TRBD1 as D (6 bases). V lost 6 bases to trimming and J lost 1 base, with 10 bases between them. The V gene's germline CDR1 is MNHNY and CDR2 SVGAGI (reference sequence). The CDR3 spans 13 residues.